What follows describes a single T cell receptor (beta chain). Its antigen remains unknown. Reverse transcribing all isolated RNA meant expressed TCRB transcripts were sequenced. The protocol was immunoSEQ multiplex PCR, while the TCRdb copy is restricted to in-frame clones and leaves out a portion. The table includes hundreds of thousands of clones, around 15% detected once. The sample originates from a study of beta chain features in type 1 diabetes. The study, taken as a whole, reports: Among all four CD4+ subsets, Type 1 diabetes patients had TCRB CDR3s that were moderately but significantly shorter.

The origin of this receptor is a young man with type 1 diabetes. Material: naive CD4+ T cells from blood.

The CDR3 bases are TGCGCCAGCAGCCAAGCAACAGGGGGGGGCTTCTATAATTCACCCCTCCACTTT. Residues: CASSQATGGGFYNSPLHF. The chain employs TRBV4-3 and TRBJ1-6; TRBD1 matches at 8 bases. Germline-derived CDR1 and CDR2 are LGHNA and YSLEER. Trimming at V came to 1 base and at J to 3 bases, leaving 8 bases not matched to a gene. This CDR3 is 18 amino acids long.